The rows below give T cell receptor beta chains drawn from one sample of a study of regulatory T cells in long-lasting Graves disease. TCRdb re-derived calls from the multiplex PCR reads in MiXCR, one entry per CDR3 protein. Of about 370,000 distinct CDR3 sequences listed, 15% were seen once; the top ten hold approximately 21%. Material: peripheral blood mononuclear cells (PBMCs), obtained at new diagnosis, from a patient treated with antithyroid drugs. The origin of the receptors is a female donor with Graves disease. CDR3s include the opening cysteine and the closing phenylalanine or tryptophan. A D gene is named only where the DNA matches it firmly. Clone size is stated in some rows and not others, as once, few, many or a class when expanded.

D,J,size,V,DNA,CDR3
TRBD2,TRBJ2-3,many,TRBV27,TGTGCCAGCAGTTTATCCGCGGGAGTAGTAGATACGCAGTATTTT,CASSLSAGVVDTQYF
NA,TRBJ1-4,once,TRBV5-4,TGTGCCAGCAGCTTGGGCAGCGATGCAACTAATGAAAAACTGTTTTTT,CASSLGSDATNEKLFF
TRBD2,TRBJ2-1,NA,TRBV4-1,TGCGCCAACAGCCAAGACCCCAGCGGGAGAAGGTGGAATGAGCAGTTCTTC,CANSQDPSGRRWNEQFF
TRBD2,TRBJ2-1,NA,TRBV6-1,TGTGCCAGCAGACCTTCCGGGGGGTCTCTAGCGGGAGGGCGGTCCAATGAGCAGTTCTTC,CASRPSGGSLAGGRSNEQFF
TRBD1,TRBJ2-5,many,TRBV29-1,TGCAGCACGGCCGGGACAGGGATGATCCAGTACTTC,CSTAGTGMIQYF
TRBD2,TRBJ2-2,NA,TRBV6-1,TGTGCCAGTAACCCACAGCGGGAGCTCGTCGGGGAGCTGTTTTTT,CASNPQRELVGELFF
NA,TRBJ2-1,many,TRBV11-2,TGTGCCAGCAGCTTTACCGTCCTAGGGGGGGATGAGCAGTTCTTC,CASSFTVLGGDEQFF
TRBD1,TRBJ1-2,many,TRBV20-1,TGCAGTGCTACACAGGGGGCGCAGGCCTATGGCTACACCTTC,CSATQGAQAYGYTF
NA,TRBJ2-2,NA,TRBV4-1,TGCGCCAGCAGCCCTGCGGACGGCTACACCGGGGAGCTGTCTTTT,CASSPADGYTGELSF
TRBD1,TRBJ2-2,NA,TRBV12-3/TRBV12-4,TGTGCCAGCAGTTCGACAGGGCAGGACACCGGGGAGCTGTTTTTT,CASSSTGQDTGELFF
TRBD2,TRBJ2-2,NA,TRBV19,TGTGCCAGTGGCACTAGCGGGGGGGCCGGTTACGGGGAGCTGTTTTTT,CASGTSGGAGYGELFF
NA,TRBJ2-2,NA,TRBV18,TGTGCCAGCTCACCAGGACATGCCGGCACCGGGGAGCTGTTTTTT,CASSPGHAGTGELFF
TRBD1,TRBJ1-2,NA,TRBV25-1,TGTGCCAGCAGTGAAAATTCGGGACAGTGGAGCTATGGCTACACCTTC,CASSENSGQWSYGYTF
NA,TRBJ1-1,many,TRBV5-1,TGCGCCAGCAAGGTCTCGGGGGCTGGTACTGAAGCTTTCTTT,CASKVSGAGTEAFF
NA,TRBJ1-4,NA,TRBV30,TGTGCCTGGAGTGTACTAACTAATGAAAAACTGTTTTTT,CAWSVLTNEKLFF
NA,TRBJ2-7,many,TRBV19,TGTGCCAGTCGGACCGGGGTAGCGGACTCCTACGAGCAGTACTTC,CASRTGVADSYEQYF
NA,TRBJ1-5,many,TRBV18,TGTGCCAGCTCCAGGGTCGGAAATCAGCCCCAGCATTTT,CASSRVGNQPQHF
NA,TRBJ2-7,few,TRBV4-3,TGCGCCAGCAGCCAGGGGCTTCTAACCTACGAGCAGTACTTC,CASSQGLLTYEQYF
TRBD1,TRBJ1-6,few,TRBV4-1,TGCGCCAGCAGCCTGACAGGGGTTTATAATTCACCCCTCCACTTT,CASSLTGVYNSPLHF
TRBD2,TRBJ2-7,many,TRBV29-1,TGCAGCGTGCGCCCCGGGACTAGCGGGAACTCCTACGAGCAGTACTTC,CSVRPGTSGNSYEQYF
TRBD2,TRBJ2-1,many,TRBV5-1,TGCGCCAGCAGCCTACGGACTAGCGTCGCTGAGCAGTTCTTC,CASSLRTSVAEQFF
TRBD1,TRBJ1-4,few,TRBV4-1,TGCGCCAGCAGAGGAAGGTCACCAGGGGGAGAAAAACTGTTTTTT,CASRGRSPGGEKLFF
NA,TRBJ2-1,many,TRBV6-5,TGTGCCAGCAGTTACTCAAGGCGGGATGAGCAGGGAGCTGAGCAGTTCTTC,CASSYSRRDEQGAEQFF